Included here is one T cell receptor (beta chain) sequence, with context. The data derive from a study of blood T cell repertoires in COVID-19. Germline values: CDR1 SGHAT, CDR2 FQDESV (reference sequence). V was pared by 1 base and J by 8 bases, with 9 bases between. CDR3 size: 13 residues. Only in-frame clones appear in the TCRdb table, and some are missing; sequencing was by immunoSEQ multiplex PCR. This table holds 59,000 or so clones, around 80% found once. Sequencing used peripheral blood. The TCR comes from a man aged 60 to 69 with acute or convalescent COVID-19. The rearrangement uses TRBV11-1 and TRBJ2-1; the D is unclear. The CDR3 DNA sequence: TGTGCCAGCAGCTTAGTCCTATCCCATGAGCAGTTCTTC. This translates into CASSLVLSHEQFF.